The 18 T cell receptor beta chains reported below all come from one sample, sequenced in a study of beta chain features in type 1 diabetes. Study-wide results and caveats: Type 1 diabetes patients had TCRB CDR3s that were shorter (moderately but significantly so) in all four CD4+ subsets.

Reverse transcription of all isolated RNA meant that expressed TCRB transcripts were sequenced. Data came from immunoSEQ multiplex PCR; TCRdb stores just in-frame clones and leaves some out. This sample carries 350,000 to 400,000 clones, around 13% of them seen once, and the ten largest clones take about 0.01%. Their antigen targets remain unknown. Sequences were obtained from naive CD4+ T cells from blood. The source of these receptors is a woman under 30 with type 1 diabetes.

The sample holds a few counts of this clone. The chain carries TRBV5-1 and TRBJ2-1; TRBD2 matches at 10 bases. J was trimmed by 4 bases and V by 2 bases; bases with no gene match: 3. Germline V CDR1 and CDR2: SGHRS, YFSETQ. This CDR3 has 15 amino acids. The CDR3 DNA reads TGCGCCAGCAGCTTCAAGCGGGGGGGGTACAATGAGCAGTTCTTC. This encodes CASSFKRGGYNEQFF.

This chain connects TRBV11-3 to TRBJ2-2; 8 nucleotides agree with TRBD2. There are 16 residues in the CDR3. After removal of 4 bases from V and 3 bases from J, the junction contained 7 bases not matched to a gene. The germline gives CDR1 SGHNT, CDR2 YENEEA. The chain's CDR3 is CASSSGTRSDTGELFF. Written as DNA, the CDR3 is TGTGCCAGCAGCTCGGGGACTAGATCGGACACCGGGGAGCTGTTTTTT.

This clone was detected only a few times. The chain uses TRBV7-2 and TRBJ1-2; no reliable D call. Trimming left V 7 bases short and J 4 bases short, with 13 bases between. Germline V CDR1 and CDR2: SGHTA, FQGNSA. This CDR3 has 13 residues. In DNA, the CDR3 is TGTGCCAGCACCACGGGAGGCATCTATGGCTACACCTTC. This sequence encodes CASTTGGIYGYTF.

Only a few counts were recorded for this clone. The genes are TRBV2 and TRBJ1-2; no reliable D call. This CDR3 comprises 13 residues. CDR1 and CDR2 from the germline V gene are SNHLY and FYNNEI. The V end lost 5 bases, the J end lost 8 bases, and 15 bases lay between the germline ends. CDR3 DNA sequence: TGTGCCAGCAGTACTCCGGGTCCCGCGGGCTACACCTTC. Amino acids: CASSTPGPAGYTF.

The chain has TRBV5-4 and TRBJ1-4; unclear D gene. This CDR3 region has 16 residues. Trimming shortened V by 0 bases and J by 0 bases, and 9 bases separated the two germline ends. Germline V gene sequence: CDR1 SGHNT, CDR2 YYREEE (reference sequence). CDR3 nucleotide sequence: TGTGCCAGCAGCTTGGCCACCGAGTCAACTAATGAAAAACTGTTTTTT. Translation gives CASSLATESTNEKLFF.

The rearrangement links TRBV4-1 to TRBJ2-7; 13 bases agree with TRBD2. Germline CDR1 and CDR2: MGHRA and YSYEKL. J was trimmed by 3 bases and V by 1 base; bases with no gene match: 6. This CDR3 contains 17 residues. This CDR3 reads CASSQGGRTSGSYEQYF. The CDR3 bases are TGCGCCAGCAGCCAAGGTGGGAGGACTAGCGGGAGCTACGAGCAGTACTTC.

The rearrangement uses TRBV11-3 and TRBJ1-2, with TRBD1 as a possible D gene (5 bases). Germline CDR1 SGHNT, CDR2 YENEEA. The CDR3 runs to 15 residues. V lost 1 base and J 4 bases, leaving 13 bases between the germline ends. The CDR3 sequence is CASSLVWGGGYGYTF. CDR3 DNA sequence: TGTGCCAGCAGCTTAGTTTGGGGCGGCGGCTATGGCTACACCTTC.

The genes are TRBV2 and TRBJ1-5, with TRBD1 identical over 10 bases. Germline CDR1 is SNHLY and CDR2 is FYNNEI. V lost 6 bases and J lost 5; bases outside the gene matches: 7. The CDR3 consists of 15 residues. CDR3 amino acids: CASRSGQGWDQPQHF. The CDR3 DNA reads TGTGCCAGCAGGTCGGGACAGGGGTGGGATCAGCCCCAGCATTTT.

The chain combines TRBV10-2 with TRBJ1-2; 8 nucleotides match TRBD1. The CDR3 length is 12 residues. Germline V CDR1 and CDR2: WSHSY, SAAADI. V lost 8 bases and J lost 5; bases outside the gene matches: 4. The CDR3 reads CASRQGSYGYTF. The CDR3 DNA sequence: TGCGCCAGCCGACAGGGGAGTTATGGCTACACCTTC.

This clone was seen a few times. V usage is TRBV29-1 and J usage is TRBJ1-1, with D perhaps TRBD1 (5 bases). The CDR3 has 13 amino acids. Germline CDR1 SQVTM, CDR2 ANQGSEA. Trimming took off 5 bases at V and 4 bases at J, with 14 bases between the two ends. The CDR3 nucleotides read TGCAGCGTTAGGGGAAGGGTTGGCACTGAAGCTTTCTTT. This encodes CSVRGRVGTEAFF.

This clone was detected only a few times. The rearrangement links TRBV4-3 to TRBJ2-1; TRBD2 is a possible D gene (6 bases). Trimming removed 5 bases at V and 5 bases at J, with 16 bases between. The CDR3 loop spans 15 amino acids. Per the germline V gene, CDR1 is LGHNA and CDR2 is YSLEER. The CDR3 reads CASSYGTRRDNEQFF. The CDR3 DNA is TGCGCCAGCAGCTACGGGACCCGGAGGGACAATGAGCAGTTCTTC.

Notes on this clone: The same CDR3 arises from other DNA sequences in this sample as well. V is TRBV27 and J is TRBJ1-2; D might be TRBD1 (6 bases). V was trimmed by 4 bases and J by 8 bases, leaving 11 bases between them. Germline V lookup: CDR1 MNHEY, CDR2 SMNVEV (reference sequence). The CDR3 has 12 residues. The CDR3 coding sequence is TGTGCCAGCAGTTCTACAGGGAGCGGCTACACCTTC. As protein: CASSSTGSGYTF.

This clone was picked up a small number of times. The genes are TRBV7-2 and TRBJ1-2, with 9 bases aligning to TRBD1. Trimming at V came to 5 bases and at J to 4 bases, leaving 8 bases not matched to a gene. This CDR3 spans 15 amino acids. Looked up from germline, CDR1 is SGHTA and CDR2 is FQGNSA. The DNA for the CDR3 is TGTGCCAGCAGCCGTGACAGGGGGAGCAGCTATGGCTACACCTTC. Protein sequence: CASSRDRGSSYGYTF.

This clone was seen more than once but under ten times. The chain has TRBV4-3 and TRBJ1-2; D perhaps matches TRBD1 (5 bases). The CDR3 is 14 residues long. Trimming took 0 bases from V and 3 from J, leaving 8 bases between them. The germline gives CDR1 LGHNA, CDR2 YSLEER. Written as DNA, the CDR3 is TGCGCCAGCAGCCAAGATGGCAGGGACTATGGCTACACCTTC. Its protein product is CASSQDGRDYGYTF.

This clone was seen a few times. The gene calls are TRBV6-5 and TRBJ2-1, with 7 nucleotides matching TRBD2. CDR1 and CDR2 (germline): MNHEY, SVGAGI. The CDR3 is 12 residues long. The junction had 5 bases not matched to a gene; V was cut back by 6 bases and J by 9 bases. This CDR3 is CASRSTSAEQFF. CDR3 DNA sequence: TGTGCCAGCAGGTCTACTAGCGCTGAGCAGTTCTTC.

The V call is TRBV5-4, the J call TRBJ2-2; TRBD2 agrees at 7 bases. Germline assignment: CDR1 SGHNT and CDR2 YYREEE (reference sequence). V was clipped by 4 bases and J by 2 bases; unmatched bases: 8. The CDR3 extends over 16 amino acids. DNA of the CDR3: TGTGCCAGCAGCCGGAGGGCAGCGGGAAACACCGGGGAGCTGTTTTTT. Residues: CASSRRAAGNTGELFF.

The chain couples TRBV10-3 to TRBJ1-6; D perhaps matches TRBD1 (6 bases). Germline V lookup: CDR1 ENHRY, CDR2 SYGVKD. V lost 3 bases, J lost 15 bases, and 15 bases lay in between. The CDR3 contains 13 residues. The CDR3: CAISDRDRSLLHF. The CDR3 nucleotides are TGTGCCATCAGTGACCGAGACAGGAGTCTCCTCCACTTT.

The V gene is TRBV7-2, the J gene TRBJ2-1; 10 bases match TRBD2. There are 15 residues in the CDR3. V was pared by 5 bases and J by 5 bases, with 6 bases of the junction left unmatched. Germline V lookup: CDR1 SGHTA, CDR2 FQGNSA. This chain's CDR3 is CASSPSGSPNNEQFF. The CDR3 nucleotides are TGTGCCAGCAGCCCTAGCGGGAGCCCGAACAATGAGCAGTTCTTC.